The source of this TCR beta chain is a study of blood T cells in healthy people across ages. Sample donors were healthy Caucasian individuals that came from Russia, aged roughly 6 to 100. Each sample yielded at least 6 million isolated PBMCs. V was pared by 2 bases and J by 10 bases, with 14 bases between. Per the germline V gene, CDR1 is SGHTA and CDR2 is FQGNSA. The CDR3 runs to 14 residues. Primers used in a second PCR of about 7 to 12 cycles were a sample-barcoded 5' primer and a J-beta primer mix. TCRdb re-called the 5' RACE reads with MiXCR, one entry per CDR3 protein. The sample yields more than 700,000 distinct CDR3 sequences, about 47% seen once.

Sequencing was performed on blood. This receptor was taken from a man older than 75 in good health. The V gene is TRBV7-2, the J gene TRBJ2-2; no definite D call. As DNA, the CDR3 is TGTGCCAGCAGCTTAACCCCGGCTGCCGTGGAGCTGTTTTTT. This translates into CASSLTPAAVELFF.